A single sample is the source of the 23 T cell receptor beta chains below, sequenced in a study of blood T cell repertoires in COVID-19. Clones were read by immunoSEQ multiplex PCR, and TCRdb kept only the in-frame ones, dropping some. The repertoire holds around 280,000 clones, with around 85% as singletons. Specimen: PBMCs or T cells enriched from blood (not recorded which). These receptors originate from a middle-aged woman who had recovered from COVID-19.

The chain links TRBV7-9 to TRBJ2-5; a weak D match, TRBD1 (6 bases). From germline, CDR1 is SEHNR and CDR2 FQNEAQ (reference sequence). This CDR3 is 19 amino acids long. Trimming left V 3 bases short and J 2 bases short, with 25 bases between. The CDR3 loop is CASSFLSDALTGRQETQYF. The DNA for the CDR3 is TGTGCCAGCAGCTTCTTATCTGATGCTCTGACAGGTCGACAAGAGACCCAGTACTTC.

This clone was detected once. The chain uses TRBV28 and TRBJ2-7; D might be TRBD2 (6 bases). Trimming left V 5 bases short and J 3 bases short, with 11 bases between. From germline, CDR1 is MDHEN and CDR2 SYDVKM. The CDR3 runs to 13 residues. The CDR3 DNA follows: TGTGCCAGCAGTGGGACTCTCGTCTACGAGCAGTACTTC. Its translation is CASSGTLVYEQYF.

The rearrangement uses TRBV4-3 and TRBJ2-3; the D gene is possibly TRBD2 (6 bases). From germline, CDR1 is LGHNA and CDR2 YSLEER. CDR3 size: 14 residues. Trimming pared 6 bases from V and 8 bases from J, leaving 18 bases between. The CDR3 DNA sequence: TGCGCCAGCAGTCCCACGCCAGTGGAGGGTACGCAGTATTTT. It yields the protein CASSPTPVEGTQYF.

The V call is TRBV3-1 (or the pseudogene TRBV3-2), the J call TRBJ1-1, with 9 bases fitting TRBD1. The junction had 5 bases not matched to a gene; V was cut back by 4 bases and J by 2 bases. CDR3 size: 15 residues. Germline CDR1 LGHDT, CDR2 YNNKEL (reference sequence). This chain's CDR3 is CASSPRDRANTEAFF. CDR3 coding DNA: TGTGCCAGCAGCCCCCGGGACAGGGCCAACACTGAAGCTTTCTTT.

The rearrangement uses TRBV27 and TRBJ2-7; 8 nucleotides line up with TRBD2. CDR1 and CDR2 (germline): MNHEY, SMNVEV (reference sequence). J gave up 1 base and V 8 bases, and 7 bases lay outside the gene matches. The CDR3 extends over 14 amino acids. The CDR3 coding sequence is TGTGCCAGCCTTCCCGGGACTAGTTCCTACGAGCAGTACTTC. Encoded protein: CASLPGTSSYEQYF.

This clone appeared a single time. The V and J genes are TRBV3-1 (or the pseudogene TRBV3-2) and TRBJ2-7, with D possibly TRBD1 on 5 matching bases. From germline, CDR1 is LGHDT and CDR2 YNNKEL (reference sequence). Deletions cut 0 bases from V and 0 bases from J, with 15 bases between. The CDR3 contains 17 residues. CDR3 region: CASSQDPLTEDSYEQYF. The CDR3 nucleotides are TGTGCCAGCAGCCAAGATCCCTTGACAGAGGACTCCTACGAGCAGTACTTC.

CDR3 protein: CASSERRSGYSYNEQFF. In DNA, the CDR3 is TGCGCCAGCAGTGAGCGACGTAGCGGCTATAGCTACAATGAGCAGTTCTTC. The chain carries TRBV10-2 and TRBJ2-1; tentatively, D is TRBD2 (6 bases). The length of the CDR3 is 17 residues. Trimming cost V 2 bases and J 3 bases, with 17 bases left between them. Germline CDR1 is WSHSY and CDR2 is SAAADI.

The rearrangement links TRBV7-2 to TRBJ2-1; TRBD2 matches 16 bases. Unmatched junction bases numbered 7, after V lost 3 bases and J lost 8 bases. The CDR3 is made up of 17 amino acids. Germline CDR1 is SGHTA and CDR2 is FQGNSA. CDR3 loop: CASSFDGTSGRVDEQFF. CDR3 nucleotide sequence: TGTGCCAGCAGCTTCGATGGGACTAGCGGGAGGGTTGATGAGCAGTTCTTC.

This chain connects TRBV28 to TRBJ1-2, with D unclear. The germline V gene encodes CDR1 MDHEN and CDR2 SYDVKM. The length of the CDR3 is 14 residues. V lost 2 bases to trimming and J lost 7 bases, with 14 bases between them. CDR3 region: CASSLRLRSGGYTF. CDR3 sequence (DNA): TGTGCCAGCAGTTTAAGGTTAAGGTCGGGTGGCTACACCTTC.

V is TRBV27 and J is TRBJ2-6; D is unclear. The CDR3 covers 12 residues. Germline CDR1 is MNHEY and CDR2 is SMNVEV (reference sequence). Trimming took off 6 bases at V and 15 bases at J, with 15 bases between the two ends. The CDR3 here is CASSSLSGGLTF. CDR3 DNA: TGTGCCAGCAGCTCCCTGAGTGGCGGCCTGACTTTC.

CDR3 loop: CASSQRGEGQGTDTQYF. In DNA, the CDR3 is TGTGCCAGCAGCCAAAGGGGGGAGGGCCAGGGCACAGATACGCAGTATTTT. The rearrangement links TRBV4-2 to TRBJ2-3; the D gene is possibly TRBD2 (7 bases). Germline-derived CDR1 and CDR2 are LGHNA and YNFKEQ. With 2 bases removed from V and 1 base from J, the gap between germline ends came to 16 bases. This CDR3 is 17 amino acids long.

The CDR3: CASSSPPAGNYGYTF. The CDR3, as DNA: TGTGCCAGCAGTTCTCCCCCGGCAGGAAACTATGGCTACACCTTC. The gene calls are TRBV28 and TRBJ1-2, with D unresolved. V was cut by 4 bases and J by 2 bases, with 14 bases left in between. There are 15 residues in the CDR3. Looked up from germline, CDR1 is MDHEN and CDR2 is SYDVKM.

The table lists this clone with a count of one. This rearrangement joins TRBV6-5 to TRBJ1-1; TRBD1 matches 7 bases. V shed 8 bases and J 7 bases; nucleotides not matched to a gene: 16. There are 15 residues in the CDR3. Germline V gene lookup returns CDR1 MNHEY and CDR2 SVGAGI. CDR3 nucleotides: TGTGCCAGCGGACACCTCCCCGACAGGGCAAGTGAAGCTTTCTTT. Translated, it gives CASGHLPDRASEAFF.

The CDR3: CASSPDRVDEQYF. CDR3 in DNA: TGTGCCAGCAGCCCTGACAGGGTGGACGAGCAGTACTTC. V is TRBV7-3 and J is TRBJ2-7; 7 positions match TRBD1. After removal of 5 bases from V and 5 bases from J, the junction contained 6 bases not matched to a gene. The CDR3 is 13 amino acids. Germline V CDR1 and CDR2: SGHTA, FQGTGA.

This chain joins TRBV27 and TRBJ2-7; 9 bases fit TRBD2. The CDR3 runs to 17 residues. V lost 2 bases and J lost 0; bases outside the gene matches: 8. The germline CDR1 and CDR2 sequences are MNHEY and SMNVEV (reference sequence). The CDR3 loop is CASSLAGGTVSSYEQYF. CDR3 bases: TGTGCCAGCAGTTTAGCGGGGGGGACGGTGAGCTCCTACGAGCAGTACTTC.

This chain connects TRBV4-2 to TRBJ2-7; 9 bases map to TRBD1. Germline assignment: CDR1 LGHNA and CDR2 YNFKEQ. The CDR3 has 16 residues. The ends lost 0 bases at V and 5 bases at J; junction bases unmatched: 8. The CDR3 DNA sequence: TGTGCCAGCAGCCAAGAGGCCGGGACAGGGAGGAACGAGCAGTACTTC. Translating gives CASSQEAGTGRNEQYF.

This clone was found once. The J gene is TRBJ1-4, the V gene TRBV3-1 (or the pseudogene TRBV3-2), with 7 nucleotides matching TRBD1. CDR1 and CDR2 from the germline V gene are LGHDT and YNNKEL (reference sequence). The CDR3 length is 16 residues. The trim removed 0 bases at V and 2 bases at J, leaving 3 bases unmatched. CDR3 amino acids: CASSQERGRTNEKLFF. The CDR3 region has the DNA TGTGCCAGCAGCCAAGAAAGGGGGCGTACTAATGAAAAACTGTTTTTT.

This sequence joins TRBV27 and TRBJ1-1, with 7 nucleotides matching TRBD1. CDR1 and CDR2 (germline): MNHEY, SMNVEV (reference sequence). V was clipped by 5 bases and J by 5 bases; unmatched bases: 8. The CDR3 sequence is 14 residues long. CDR3: CASSTPGGRTEAFF. In DNA form, the CDR3 reads TGTGCCAGCAGTACGCCAGGGGGTCGGACTGAAGCTTTCTTT.

The gene calls are TRBV7-9 and TRBJ2-7; 9 bases line up with TRBD1. Germline CDR1 SEHNR, CDR2 FQNEAQ (reference sequence). CDR3 size: 14 residues. The trim removed 5 bases at V and 5 bases at J, leaving 7 bases unmatched. CDR3 region: CASSNRDRAHEQYF. The CDR3 nucleotides read TGTGCCAGCAGCAACCGGGACAGGGCCCACGAGCAGTACTTC.

This clone occurred a few times. The chain joins TRBV21-1 to TRBJ2-2; TRBD2, the table's D call, lacks a check against the DNA. TRBV21-1 is given as a pseudogene. This CDR3 has 13 residues. Here the CDR3 reads CASSAPDSGELFF. As DNA, the CDR3 is TGTGCCAGCAGCGCTCCTGACTCCGGGGAGCTGTTTTTT.

The genes are TRBV7-2 and TRBJ2-3; TRBD2 is a possible D gene (6 bases). In germline, CDR1 is SGHTA, CDR2 FQGNSA. The length of the CDR3 is 14 residues. Trimming shortened V by 3 bases and J by 3 bases, and 10 bases separated the two germline ends. The chain's CDR3 is CASSFRDLTDTQYF. In nucleotides, the CDR3 is TGTGCCAGCAGCTTCAGGGACTTGACAGATACGCAGTATTTT.

The V and J genes are TRBV6-5 and TRBJ2-1, with D tentatively TRBD2 (5 bases). Germline V gene data show CDR1 as MNHEY and CDR2 as SVGAGI. The CDR3 covers 14 residues. V was clipped by 0 bases and J by 12 bases, with 15 bases between them. For the CDR3, the DNA is TGTGCCAGCAGTTACTCGGGTCCCGGAGGTGTGCAGTTCTTC. This sequence encodes CASSYSGPGGVQFF.

The chain carries TRBV5-1 and TRBJ2-1, with a weak D call TRBD2 (6 bases). The germline V gene has CDR1 SGHRS and CDR2 YFSETQ. The CDR3 spans 16 residues. With 0 bases removed from V and 4 bases from J, the gap between germline ends came to 14 bases. The CDR3 sequence is CASSLGSRGTYNEQFF. For the CDR3, the DNA is TGCGCCAGCAGCTTGGGATCCCGGGGGACTTACAATGAGCAGTTCTTC.